This entry is about one TCR beta chain. Its antigen is currently unknown. TCRdb's table, derived via immunoSEQ multiplex PCR, lists solely in-frame clones and lacks some. This repertoire shows fewer than 400,000 clones, 80% to 90% found once; its top ten account for approximately 0.84%. V lost 3 bases, J lost 5 bases, and 14 bases lay in between. The CDR3 runs to 14 residues. Germline V gene data show CDR1 as SGDLS and CDR2 as YYNGEE. The entry originates in a study of cytomegalovirus exposure and HLA in healthy donors. Study conclusions and caveats: The study flagged some 170 TCR beta chains as cytomegalovirus-associated.

V usage is TRBV9 and J usage is TRBJ2-5, with D perhaps TRBD2 (5 bases). The sample taken for sequencing was PBMCs. The TCR sequence derives from a woman younger than 35 in good health and CMV-seronegative. CDR3: CASSALTGSETQYF. The CDR3 coding sequence is TGTGCCAGCAGCGCCCTGACTGGGAGCGAGACCCAGTACTTC.